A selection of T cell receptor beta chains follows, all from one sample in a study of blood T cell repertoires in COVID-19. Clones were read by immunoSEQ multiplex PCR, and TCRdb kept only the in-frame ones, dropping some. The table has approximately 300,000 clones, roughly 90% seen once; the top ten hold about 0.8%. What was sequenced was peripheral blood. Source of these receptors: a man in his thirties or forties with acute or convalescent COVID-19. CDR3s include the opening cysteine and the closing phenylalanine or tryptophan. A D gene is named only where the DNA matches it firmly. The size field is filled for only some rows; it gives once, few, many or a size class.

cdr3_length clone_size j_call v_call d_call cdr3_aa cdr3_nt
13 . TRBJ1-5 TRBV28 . CASRTRPNQPQHF TGTGCCAGCAGGACAAGGCCAAATCAGCCCCAGCATTTT
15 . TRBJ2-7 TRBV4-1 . CASSQLQGGPYEQYF TGCGCCAGCAGCCAATTGCAGGGGGGCCCATACGAGCAGTACTTC
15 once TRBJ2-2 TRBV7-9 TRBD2 CASSSTSGLTGELFF TGTGCCAGCAGCTCCACTAGCGGCCTAACCGGGGAGCTGTTTTTT
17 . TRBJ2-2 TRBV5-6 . CASSFRQGRANTGELFF TGTGCCAGCAGCTTCCGTCAGGGCAGAGCGAACACCGGGGAGCTGTTTTTT
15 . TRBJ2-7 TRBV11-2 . CASSLKQVPSYEQYF TGTGCCAGCAGCTTAAAACAGGTTCCCTCCTACGAGCAGTACTTC
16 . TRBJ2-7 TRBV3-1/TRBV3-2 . CASSQGRGHPNYEQYF TGTGCCAGCAGCCAAGGCCGGGGACACCCGAACTACGAGCAGTACTTC
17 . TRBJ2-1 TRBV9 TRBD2 CASSTSGLLAGNNEQFF TGTGCCAGCAGCACCTCGGGGTTACTAGCGGGAAACAATGAGCAGTTCTTC
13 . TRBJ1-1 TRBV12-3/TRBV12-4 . CASSPQVNTEAFF TGTGCCAGCAGTCCACAGGTGAACACTGAAGCTTTCTTT
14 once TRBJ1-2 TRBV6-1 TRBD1 CASSELTGGPGYTF TGTGCCAGCAGTGAGTTAACAGGGGGCCCTGGCTACACCTTC
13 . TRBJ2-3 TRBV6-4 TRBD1 CASSPDRGDTQYF TGTGCCAGCAGTCCGGACAGGGGAGATACGCAGTATTTT
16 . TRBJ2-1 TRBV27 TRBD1 CASSHNRDRGYNEQFF TGTGCCAGCAGTCACAACCGGGACAGGGGTTACAATGAGCAGTTCTTC
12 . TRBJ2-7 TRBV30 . CAWSVFSEEQYF TGTGCCTGGAGTGTCTTCAGCGAGGAGCAGTACTTC
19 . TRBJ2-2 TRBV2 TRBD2 CASGRIGLAGGRGTGELFF TGTGCCAGCGGGCGGATTGGGCTAGCGGGGGGCCGGGGCACCGGGGAGCTGTTTTTT
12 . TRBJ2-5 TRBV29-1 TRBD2 CSVGQGGETQYF TGCAGCGTGGGGCAGGGAGGGGAGACCCAGTACTTC
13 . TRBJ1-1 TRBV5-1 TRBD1 CASSSRGLTEAFF TGCGCCAGCAGTTCCAGGGGGCTCACTGAAGCTTTCTTT
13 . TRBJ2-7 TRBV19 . CASSIANTYEQYF TGTGCCAGTAGTATAGCTAATACCTACGAGCAGTACTTC
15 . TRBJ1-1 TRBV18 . CASSTPRGPGAEAFF TGTGCCAGCTCCACCCCGCGGGGGCCGGGCGCTGAAGCTTTCTTT
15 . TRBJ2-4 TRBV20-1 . CSASPLHGGKNIQYF TGCAGTGCTAGTCCCTTACACGGAGGTAAAAACATTCAGTACTTC
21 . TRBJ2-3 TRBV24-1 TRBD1 CATSDRPSGQRKGGYTDTQYF TGTGCCACCAGTGATCGACCCTCGGGACAGAGAAAAGGGGGCTACACAGATACGCAGTATTTT
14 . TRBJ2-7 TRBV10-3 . CAISDEGFSYEQYF TGTGCCATCAGTGATGAGGGATTTTCCTACGAGCAGTACTTC
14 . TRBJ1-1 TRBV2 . CASSEGTMSTEAFF TGTGCCAGCAGTGAGGGCACCATGTCCACTGAAGCTTTCTTT
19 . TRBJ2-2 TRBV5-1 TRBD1 CASKGPTDGQVGTTGELFF TGCGCCAGCAAGGGACCCACCGATGGACAGGTCGGGACCACCGGGGAGCTGTTTTTT
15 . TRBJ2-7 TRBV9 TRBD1 CASSVEPRTGDEQYF TGTGCCAGCAGCGTAGAGCCCCGGACAGGGGACGAGCAGTACTTC
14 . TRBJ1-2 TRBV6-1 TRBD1 CASSEIGTGDGYTF TGTGCCAGCAGTGAAATTGGGACAGGGGATGGCTACACCTTC
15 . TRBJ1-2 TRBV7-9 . CASSEKGLRLGGYTF TGTGCCAGCAGCGAGAAGGGACTTCGACTAGGTGGCTACACCTTC
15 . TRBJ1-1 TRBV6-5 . CASSRSTVGGLGAFF TGTGCCAGCAGTAGATCCACCGTGGGGGGGCTGGGGGCTTTCTTT
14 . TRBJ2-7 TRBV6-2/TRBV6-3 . CASRWASSSYEQYF TGTGCCAGCCGTTGGGCTTCAAGCTCCTACGAGCAGTACTTC
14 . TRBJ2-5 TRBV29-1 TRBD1 CSARDRGRQETQYF TGCAGCGCCAGGGACAGGGGGCGCCAGGAGACCCAGTACTTC
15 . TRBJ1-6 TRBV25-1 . CASSEYIGRGSPLHF TGTGCCAGCAGTGAATATATCGGACGGGGATCACCCCTCCACTTT
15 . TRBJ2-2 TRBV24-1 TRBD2 CATSAPGGRPGELFF TGTGCCACCAGTGCACCGGGAGGGCGTCCCGGGGAGCTGTTTTTT
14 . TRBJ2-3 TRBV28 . CASSAQLAGDTQYF TGTGCCAGCAGCGCTCAACTTGCGGGAGATACGCAGTATTTT
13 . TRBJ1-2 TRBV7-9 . CASSRRRNYGYTF TGTGCCAGCAGCCGGAGAAGAAACTATGGCTACACCTTC
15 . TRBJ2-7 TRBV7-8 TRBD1 CASSSPGQAGDEQYF TGTGCCAGCAGCTCACCGGGACAGGCTGGTGACGAGCAGTACTTC
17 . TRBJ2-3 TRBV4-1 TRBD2 CASSPAPGLTLTDTQYF TGCGCCAGCAGCCCCGCCCCGGGACTAACCCTCACAGATACGCAGTATTTT
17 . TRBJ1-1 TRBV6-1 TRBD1 CASSEPQGASVTTEAFF TGTGCCAGCAGTGAACCCCAGGGGGCTTCTGTGACCACTGAAGCTTTCTTT
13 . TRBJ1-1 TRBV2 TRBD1 CASSGGTVGPAFF TGTGCCAGCAGTGGGGGGACAGTCGGGCCAGCTTTCTTT
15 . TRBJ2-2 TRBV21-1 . CASSNGGGNTGELFF TGTGCCAGCAGCAACGGTGGAGGGAACACCGGGGAGCTGTTTTTT
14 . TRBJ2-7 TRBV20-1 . CSASYSGYVYEQYF TGCAGTGCTAGTTACTCAGGGTATGTGTACGAGCAGTACTTC
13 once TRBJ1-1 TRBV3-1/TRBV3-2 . CASSQDGNTEAFF TGTGCCAGCAGCCAAGACGGGAACACTGAAGCTTTCTTT
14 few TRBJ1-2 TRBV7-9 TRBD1 CASSLTGANYGYTF TGTGCCAGCAGCTTGACAGGGGCTAACTATGGCTACACCTTC
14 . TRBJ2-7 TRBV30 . CAWSEDRDSYEQYF TGTGCCTGGAGTGAGGACAGAGACTCCTACGAGCAGTACTTC
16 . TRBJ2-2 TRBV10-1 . CASSDRERPFTGELFF TGCGCCAGCAGTGACAGGGAACGACCATTCACCGGGGAGCTGTTTTTT
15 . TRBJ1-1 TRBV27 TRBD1 CASRTYGQGLTEAFF TGTGCCAGCAGGACTTACGGACAGGGCCTTACTGAAGCTTTCTTT
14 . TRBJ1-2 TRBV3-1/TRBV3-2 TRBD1 CASSLRDRYYGYTF TGTGCCAGCAGCCTCCGGGACAGGTACTATGGCTACACCTTC
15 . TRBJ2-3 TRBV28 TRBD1 CASIPGTGLADTQYF TGTGCCAGCATCCCCGGGACAGGGTTGGCAGATACGCAGTATTTT
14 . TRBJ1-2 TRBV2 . CASWLRQDFYGYTF TGTGCCAGCTGGCTTAGACAGGATTTCTATGGCTACACCTTC
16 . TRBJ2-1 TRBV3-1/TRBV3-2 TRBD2 CASSHRLLAGGNEQFF TGTGCCAGCAGCCACCGGTTACTAGCGGGAGGCAATGAGCAGTTCTTC
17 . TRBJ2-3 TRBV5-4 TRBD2 CASSPSGLALQADTQYF TGTGCCAGCAGCCCCTCCGGACTAGCGCTTCAGGCAGATACGCAGTATTTT
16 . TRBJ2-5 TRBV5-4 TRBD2 CASSTGTSGYQETQYF TGTGCCAGCAGCACCGGGACTAGCGGGTACCAAGAGACCCAGTACTTC
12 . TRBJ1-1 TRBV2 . CASTLAEVGAFF TGTGCCAGCACCCTGGCGGAAGTGGGAGCTTTCTTT
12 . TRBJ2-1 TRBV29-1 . CSSTRVFGEQFF TGCAGCTCAACTCGTGTTTTCGGTGAGCAGTTCTTC
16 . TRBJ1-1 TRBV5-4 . CASSLPTRGGNTEAFF TGTGCCAGCAGCTTGCCCACCCGGGGAGGGAACACTGAAGCTTTCTTT